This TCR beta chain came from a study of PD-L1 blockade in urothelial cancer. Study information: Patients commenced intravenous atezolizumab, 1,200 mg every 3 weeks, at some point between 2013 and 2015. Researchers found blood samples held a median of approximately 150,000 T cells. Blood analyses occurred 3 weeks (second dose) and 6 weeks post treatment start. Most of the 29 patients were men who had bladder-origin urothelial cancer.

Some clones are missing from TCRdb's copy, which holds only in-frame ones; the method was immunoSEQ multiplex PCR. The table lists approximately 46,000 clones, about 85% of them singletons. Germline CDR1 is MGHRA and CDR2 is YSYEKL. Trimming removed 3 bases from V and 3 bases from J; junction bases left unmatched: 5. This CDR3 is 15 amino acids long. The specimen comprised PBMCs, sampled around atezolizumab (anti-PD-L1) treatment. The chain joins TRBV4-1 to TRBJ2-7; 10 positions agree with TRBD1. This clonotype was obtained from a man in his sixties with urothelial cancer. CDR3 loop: CASSHGTGAFYEQYF. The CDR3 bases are TGCGCCAGCAGCCATGGGACAGGGGCATTCTACGAGCAGTACTTC.